The clone carrying this TCR beta chain was seen at least ten times. This sample was taken from a study of blood T cell repertoires in COVID-19. Turning to the study itself: Sample material is recorded as cDNA or gDNA derived from T cells, B-cell-depleted T cells, or PBMCs.

The CDR3 has 13 amino acids. Germline CDR1 reads SQVTM; CDR2 reads ANQGSEA. The V end was cut by 6 bases, the J end by 0 bases, with 11 bases between. Produced via immunoSEQ multiplex PCR; TCRdb's table is partial and in-frame only. Among fewer than 300,000 clones, around 85% were seen once, and the ten largest hold about 2.5%. The chain carries TRBV29-1 and TRBJ1-1, with a tentative D call TRBD1 (6 bases). The receptor was isolated from a woman aged 45-65 years who had recovered from COVID-19. Source material: PBMCs or T cells enriched from blood (not recorded which). CDR3: CSVAGAMNTEAFF. The CDR3, as DNA: TGCAGCGTAGCAGGGGCCATGAACACTGAAGCTTTCTTT.